This T cell receptor (beta chain) was profiled in a study of T cell repertoires in cytomegalovirus infection. Study as a whole: TCR beta signatures that were public indicated CMV infection and matching HLA type. Overall study results and limits: In two of eight donors, the top clonotype was HLA-C-restricted CMV-specific. Cumulated frequencies of public TCR beta families served to identify carriers of CMV plus the relevant HLA.

TCRdb processed the reads anew with MiXCR; each CDR3 protein has one entry. Of more than 85,000 distinct CDR3 sequences in the sample, about 25% are singletons; the top ten hold about 39%. The CDR3 is 13 residues long. The germline V gene has CDR1 SQVTM and CDR2 ANQGSEA. Trimming stripped 5 bases from V and 2 bases from J, with 9 bases between. This clonotype was seen a few times. Its antigen is not known. Sequences were obtained from CD8+ T cells from PBMCs. The rearrangement links TRBV29-1 to TRBJ2-2; D is uncertain. The clonotype was recovered from a human donor in good health (CMV status not recorded). Some clones in this sample may be carry-over from other donors' samples. CDR3 in DNA: TGCAGCGTTTTCCTGGGAAACACCGGGGAGCTGTTTTTT. It translates to CSVFLGNTGELFF.